This T cell receptor (beta chain) comes out of a study of T-cell reconstitution after alpha-beta-depleted transplantation in children. Study-wide points: Certain patients had high TCRbeta diversity at day 60, and it came from recipient T cells and thymic progenitors that survived. Diversity and T-cell counts at one year after transplant derived mostly from new T cells. Several hundred expanded graft clones reportedly gave rise to the alpha-beta T cells present about two months after transplant.

This clonotype was detected many times. Its specificity is unknown. CDR1 and CDR2 (germline): SGHTA, FQGNSA. The CDR3 sequence is 15 residues long. The V and J ends lost 1 base and 3 bases, in that order; junction bases with no gene match: 5. Unique molecular identifiers were incorporated when the TCRbeta library was constructed. MiXCR, run by TCRdb on the PCR reads, gives a single entry per CDR3 protein. The table has 450,000 to 600,000 distinct CDR3 sequences, more than 9% seen once. The receptor's source is a child aged 2 to 10 with inherited bone marrow failure, due to receive a stem cell transplant. The rearrangement links TRBV7-2 to TRBJ2-5, with 7 bases fitting TRBD2. This specimen was PBMCs, taken before TCRalphabeta/CD19-depleted stem cell transplant. Here the CDR3 DNA reads TGTGCCAGCAGCTTAGGCCTAGCGGACAAAGAGACCCAGTACTTC. This encodes CASSLGLADKETQYF.